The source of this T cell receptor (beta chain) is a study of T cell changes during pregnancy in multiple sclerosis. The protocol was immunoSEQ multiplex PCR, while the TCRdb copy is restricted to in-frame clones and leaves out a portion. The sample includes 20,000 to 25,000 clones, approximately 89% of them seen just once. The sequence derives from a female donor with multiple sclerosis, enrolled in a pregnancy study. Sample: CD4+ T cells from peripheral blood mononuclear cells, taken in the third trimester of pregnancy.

CDR3 sequence: CARDRKPGTGSFGVNQPQHF. DNA of the CDR3: TGTGCCAGGGATCGTAAACCTGGGACAGGAAGTTTTGGGGTCAATCAGCCCCAGCATTTT. The chain is built from TRBV19 and TRBJ1-5; 8 nucleotides line up with TRBD1. CDR1 and CDR2 from the germline V gene are LNHDA and SQIVND (reference sequence). This CDR3 has 20 amino acids. The V segment lost 9 bases and the J segment 3 bases; nucleotides outside the gene matches: 25.